This TCR beta chain was documented in a study of control samples from healthy donors and cancer patients. Profiled with immunoSEQ multiplex PCR; TCRdb holds only in-frame clones, not every one. The sample shows 84,000 or so clones, around 80% of them seen only once. The origin of this receptor is a man aged 55-75 years with head and neck cancer. Sequencing was performed on PBMCs.

CDR3 protein: CSVQKTGLGSYGYTF. CDR3 nucleotide sequence: TGCAGCGTTCAAAAGACAGGTTTGGGAAGCTATGGCTACACCTTC. The chain has TRBV29-1 and TRBJ1-2; D is possibly TRBD1 (6 bases). V was clipped by 5 bases and J by 4 bases, with 20 bases between them. CDR1 is SQVTM, CDR2 ANQGSEA, per germline. This CDR3 is built from 15 residues.